A selection of T cell receptor beta chains follows, all from one sample in a study of cytomegalovirus exposure and HLA in healthy donors. Data came from immunoSEQ multiplex PCR; TCRdb stores just in-frame clones and leaves some out. The data hold over 80,000 clones, with roughly 82% observed a single time. The sequenced sample was PBMCs. The receptors come from a man in his thirties or forties in good health and CMV-seropositive. The conserved cysteine and the conserved F or W are not part of the CDR3 here.

v_gene	j_gene	CDR3aa
TRBV29-1	TRBJ1-5	SVQGLNGNQPQH
TRBV28	TRBJ2-1	ASSLDRADEQF
TRBV10-3	TRBJ1-6	AIRSPAAGVSPLH
TRBV11-3	TRBJ2-2	ASSGKVAANTGELF
TRBV30	TRBJ2-7	AWTEPAAGTQAYEQY
TRBV28	TRBJ2-7	ASSLFGQGLTKSYEQY
TRBV5-5	TRBJ2-1	ASSPQGGTWGDEQF
TRBV4-3	TRBJ2-2	ASSLLRANTGELF
TRBV30	TRBJ1-2	AWSFWTDYGYT
TRBV4-2	TRBJ1-2	ASSQFEGDYGYT
TRBV5-8	TRBJ1-5	ASSLDGDSNQPQH
TRBV27	TRBJ2-7	ASGGTTFYEQY
TRBV5-4	TRBJ2-1	ASSSRDTSYNEQF
TRBV10-3	TRBJ1-1	AISPTRVGTEAF
TRBV30	TRBJ1-1	AWNRVGTEAF
TRBV29-1	TRBJ1-1	SGTGTGGRNTEAF
TRBV7-6	TRBJ1-6	ASSLIQGLGNSPLH
TRBV14	TRBJ2-2	ASSRDSDVRELF
TRBV5-1	TRBJ2-7	ASSLWASGSNEQY
TRBV28	TRBJ2-3	ASSPRPNTDTQY
TRBV18	TRBJ2-5	ASSLGRAQETQY
TRBV5-5	TRBJ1-4	ASSPDWLMLEKLF
TRBV7-2	TRBJ1-1	ASSPLAEAF
TRBV6-1	TRBJ2-7	ASSEAGRYEQY
TRBV6-6	TRBJ1-5	ASSTNRGGQPQH
TRBV7-6	TRBJ2-2	ASSLVGQGNTGELF
TRBV6-6	.	ASSYSASGYEQY
TRBV25-1	TRBJ1-2	ASSEFGANYGYT
TRBV7-2	TRBJ2-7	ASSADIYEQY
TRBV6-5	TRBJ1-5	ASRERAGKPQH
TRBV28	.	ASSSMLAASPGRSYEQY
TRBV5-6	TRBJ1-1	ASSLQTGTYTEAF
TRBV7-8	TRBJ2-3	ASSLNAGLIPDTQY
TRBV2	TRBJ1-3	ASSEFRQGQNTIY
TRBV7-8	TRBJ2-3	ASSQLGAGTDTQY
TRBV5-8	TRBJ2-7	ASSLRMDSPYEQY
TRBV25-1	TRBJ2-7	ASNPGLAAGEQY